This TCR beta chain appears in the sequencing data of a study of shared clonotypes between healthy human individuals. Study-wide points: What limited the represented genetic and exposure-history diversity was the small number of donors. The study sampled only blood, and tissue repertoires likely differ.

The CDR3 is 16 residues long. The germline CDR1 and CDR2 sequences are LGHNA and YNFKEQ. V was pared by 1 base and J by 5 bases, with 8 bases of the junction left unmatched. PCR replicates from unsorted PBMC used roughly 300 ng DNA, and this amount was tens of thousands of T cell genomes. Generated by immunoSEQ multiplex PCR, the TCRdb table keeps only in-frame clones and is missing some. The sample has about 480,000 clones; 75% to 80% are singletons. Turning to this clone: Its antigen is not identified.

The J gene is TRBJ2-1, the V gene TRBV4-2, with 7 bases aligning to TRBD2. Sequencing was done on a sample of PBMCs. The sequence derives from a woman aged 40 to 50 in good health. Some clones in this sample may be carry-over from other donors' samples. The CDR3 DNA reads TGTGCCAGCAGCCAAGCGGGATCTAGCGGTCACAATGAGCAGTTCTTC. Amino acid sequence: CASSQAGSSGHNEQFF.